Listed below are T cell receptor beta chains from one sample, sequenced in a study of CD8+CD57+ T cells in acquired aplastic anemia. Each CDR3 protein gets one entry after TCRdb re-called the reads with MiXCR. Of approximately 250,000 distinct CDR3 sequences listed, 70% to 85% are singletons. Sequences were obtained from sorted CD4+, CD8+, or CD8+CD57+ T cells (not recorded which) from PBMCs. These receptors all stem from a human donor with aplastic anemia. CDR3s include the opening cysteine and the closing phenylalanine or tryptophan. A D gene is named only where the DNA matches it firmly. Expanded clones are given a class, and other clones once, few, many or no size at all.

d_gene | abundance | j_gene | v_gene | CDR3aa | CDR3nt
TRBD1 | - | TRBJ2-1 | TRBV11-3 | CASSLTGGGGEQFF | TGTGCCAGCAGCTTGACAGGGGGGGGAGGTGAGCAGTTCTTC
- | - | TRBJ1-1 | TRBV2 | CASIVGENTEAFF | TGCGCCAGCATCGTAGGGGAAAACACTGAAGCTTTCTTT
- | - | TRBJ1-6 | TRBV7-9 | CASSQGRVQENSPLHF | TGCGCCAGCAGCCAGGGGCGGGTGCAGGAGAATTCACCCCTCCACTTT
- | once | TRBJ2-1 | TRBV7-9 | CASRSQTGPYNSQQFF | TGTGCCAGCAGGTCACAGACAGGTCCCTATAATTCACAGCAGTTCTTC
- | - | TRBJ2-1 | TRBV7-2 | CASSDAGVPDYGF | TGTGCCAGCAGCGATGCAGGGGTCCCCGACTATGGCTTC
- | - | TRBJ2-3 | TRBV7-2 | CASSLPASTEQQYF | TGTGCCAGCAGCTTACCCGCCTCCACTGAGCAGCAGTATTTT
TRBD1 | - | TRBJ1-1 | TRBV7-3 | CAGQGAGEAKTEAFF | TGTGCCGGACAGGGGGCGGGGGAGGCCAAGACCGAAGCTTTCTTT
- | - | TRBJ2-3 | TRBV2 | CASSTALAGDTQYF | TGTGCCAGCAGCACAGCTCTTGCTGGCGATACGCAGTATTTT
- | - | TRBJ2-7 | TRBV9 | CASSFRGRGPHEQYF | TGTGCCAGCAGCTTTAGAGGGAGAGGGCCCCACGAGCAGTACTTC
- | - | TRBJ1-1 | TRBV19 | CASSIEGVSTEAFF | TGTGCCAGTAGTATAGAGGGGGTGAGCACTGAAGCTTTCTTT
TRBD1 | few | TRBJ1-2 | TRBV7-8 | CASSFHPGGTALSTF | TGTGCCAGCAGCTTTCATCCAGGCGGGACAGCCCTTTCCACCTTC
- | - | TRBJ1-1 | TRBV11-2 | CASSQSERTDTEAFF | TGCGCCAGCAGCCAAAGCGAGAGGACGGACACTGAAGCTTTCTTT
TRBD1 | - | TRBJ1-2 | TRBV7-9 | CAGQGARETQYVETF | TGTGCCGGACAGGGGGCTAGGGAGACCCAGTACGTCGAGACCTTC
- | - | TRBJ2-1 | TRBV10-3 | CAIRRGGSYNDQFF | TGTGCCATCAGGCGGGGCGGGTCCTACAATGACCAGTTCTTC
TRBD2 | - | TRBJ2-1 | TRBV13 | CASSLSSGAYNEQFF | TGTGCCAGCAGCCTATCTAGCGGAGCCTACAATGAGCAGTTCTTC
- | few | TRBJ2-7 | TRBV19 | CASSMAARAVEQYF | TGTGCCAGTAGTATGGCGGCCAGGGCAGTCGAGCAGTACTTC
- | - | TRBJ1-2 | TRBV7-2 | CASRDSRYGYTF | TGTGCCAGCAGAGACAGCCGCTATGGCTACACCTTC
- | - | TRBJ1-1 | TRBV7-2 | CASCCQVTRYFEPFF | TGTGCCAGCTGCTGCCAAGTGACCCGGTACTTCGAGCCATTCTTT
- | few | TRBJ1-1 | TRBV2 | CASSETWKTEAFF | TGTGCCAGCAGTGAGACCTGGAAAACTGAAGCTTTCTTT
TRBD1 | - | TRBJ2-5 | TRBV7-8 | CASSFAPDGTALSYF | TGTGCCAGCAGCTTTGCTCCAGACGGGACAGCCCTTTCCTACTTC
- | - | TRBJ2-7 | TRBV20-1 | CSARESGEQYF | TGCAGTGCTAGAGAATCCGGTGAGCAGTACTTC
TRBD1 | - | TRBJ1-1 | TRBV7-9 | CASSVADRAVDTLAFF | TGTGCCAGCAGCGTGGCTGACAGGGCGGTCGACACACTGGCTTTCTTT
TRBD1 | once | TRBJ2-1 | TRBV7-2 | CASSLAGGADNGHFF | TGTGCCAGCAGCTTGGCAGGGGGCGCCGACAATGGGCACTTCTTC
TRBD2 | few | TRBJ2-1 | TRBV29-1 | CSVDGRYEQFF | TGTAGCGTTGACGGGAGGTATGAGCAGTTCTTC
- | - | TRBJ1-1 | TRBV11-1 | CATSRPRTHTVSRTEAFF | TGTGCCACCAGCCGGCCTCGTACGCACACAGTTTCGAGGACTGAAGCTTTCTTT
- | - | TRBJ2-3 | TRBV5-6 | CASGFPGPDTQYF | TGTGCCAGCGGCTTTCCGGGCCCAGATACGCAGTATTTT
- | - | TRBJ1-2 | TRBV7-2 | CASSLHLSYNEQFTF | TGTGCCAGCAGCTTACACCTCTCCTACAATGAGCAGTTCACCTTC
TRBD2 | - | TRBJ2-5 | TRBV20-1 | CSARGPAGFQGTQYF | TGCAGTGCTCGGGGACCAGCGGGGTTCCAAGGGACCCAGTACTTC
TRBD2 | once | TRBJ2-3 | TRBV7-8 | CASSDAGADATYF | TGTGCCAGCAGCGACGCGGGAGCAGACGCTACGTATTTT
- | - | TRBJ1-1 | TRBV6-5 | CASSLHRDDTEAFF | TGTGCCAGCAGTCTACACAGGGATGACACTGAAGCTTTCTTT
- | - | TRBJ2-7 | TRBV19 | CACSGTETSSNEQYF | TGTGCCTGTAGCGGCACTGAGACTTCGTCAAACGAGCAGTACTTC
- | - | TRBJ1-6 | TRBV9 | CASSLGADAQNFPLHF | TGTGCCAGCAGCTTAGGGGCAGATGCGCAGAATTTTCCCCTCCACTTT
TRBD1 | - | TRBJ1-4 | TRBV2 | CASSQGGGKRRDEQFF | TGTGCCAGCAGCCAGGGGGGCGGAAAGCGTAGGGATGAGCAGTTTTTT
- | - | TRBJ2-1 | TRBV7-8 | CASSLGPDPHSNQFF | TGTGCCAGCAGCTTGGGGCCAGACCCCCATAGCAATCAGTTCTTC
- | - | TRBJ1-5 | TRBV15 | CATSRDHRSDQPQHF | TGTGCCACCAGCAGAGATCACAGGAGTGATCAGCCCCAGCATTTT
TRBD2 | once | TRBJ2-3 | TRBV7-8 | CCGSWEGGPDTQYF | TGTTGCGGCAGCTGGGAGGGAGGTCCCGATACGCAGTATTTT
TRBD2 | - | TRBJ2-5 | TRBV7-8 | CASDVAGGPETQYF | TGTGCCAGCGACGTAGCGGGAGGTCCCGAGACCCAGTACTTC
- | - | TRBJ2-7 | TRBV5-1 | CASSTGKQIPDHEQYF | TGCGCCAGCAGCACAGGAAAACAGATACCCGACCACGAGCAGTACTTC
- | - | TRBJ2-5 | TRBV7-3 | CASSSTGTWGETQTQYF | TGTGCCAGCAGTTCTACCGGGACTTGGGGAGAGACTCAGACCCAGTACTTC
- | - | TRBJ1-1 | TRBV7-9 | CAIPDGTEALF | TGTGCCATCCCGGACGGGACTGAAGCCCTCTTT
- | - | TRBJ2-5 | TRBV7-8 | CASSLAQGRGETQYF | TGTGCCAGCAGCTTAGCGCAGGGGAGGGGAGAGACCCAGTACTTC
TRBD1 | - | TRBJ2-3 | TRBV20-1 | CSARDPRGQVSDTQYF | TGCAGTGCTAGAGACCCTCGGGGACAGGTATCAGATACGCAGTATTTT
- | - | TRBJ1-6 | TRBV9 | CASSQRDLNNHPQF | TGTGCCAGCAGCCAGAGGGACCTTAATAATCACCCCCAGTTT
- | - | TRBJ1-2 | TRBV19 | CASSIGNIPGGYTF | TGTGCCAGTAGTATAGGTAACATCCCCGGGGGCTACACCTTC
TRBD1 | - | TRBJ1-1 | TRBV7-9 | CAGQGAGETQYLGFF | TGTGCCGGACAGGGGGCTGGGGAGACCCAGTACTTAGGGTTCTTT
- | - | TRBJ2-3 | TRBV11-1 | CASSQVVTDTQYF | TGCGCCAGCAGCCAAGTTGTAACGGATACGCAGTATTTT
- | - | TRBJ1-6 | TRBV7-9 | CASSLTGTGDSPLHF | TGTGCCAGCAGCCTCACCGGGACGGGGGATTCACCCCTCCACTTT
- | - | TRBJ2-7 | TRBV7-3 | CASKLDRVGSYEQYF | TGTGCCAGCAAACTAGACCGGGTAGGGTCCTACGAGCAGTACTTC
TRBD1 | - | TRBJ2-1 | TRBV7-2 | CASSFHRGAPTDRQFF | TGTGCCAGCAGCTTTCACAGGGGTGCGCCGACGGATAGGCAGTTCTTC